This TCR beta chain stems from a study of shared clonotypes between healthy human individuals. Study details: Researchers assigned three CD4 naive, three CD4 memory, two CD8 naive and one CD8 memory plate to each donor.

Repertoires were generated with immunoSEQ multiplex PCR, while TCRdb's copy carries only in-frame clones and drops some. The data show about 2.4 million clones, approximately 94% seen once. V lost 4 bases and J lost 1; bases outside the gene matches: 9. Per germline, CDR1 MDHEN and CDR2 SYDVKM. The CDR3 totals 17 residues. Study-wide findings and caveats: The sharing of about 5.3% of naive CD4 clonotypes was seen across a handful of donors.

Worth noting for this clone: Its matching antigen is unknown.

This receptor was taken from a man younger than 35 in good health. Some clones in this sample may be carry-over from other donors' samples. The chain recombines TRBV28 with TRBJ1-2; 10 nucleotides match TRBD1. The sample consisted of naive CD4+ T cells from PBMCs. Subset here: CD45RA+ positively selected. CDR3 in amino acids: CASSSQGDRGINYGYTF. CDR3 coding DNA: TGTGCCAGCAGTTCACAGGGGGACAGGGGCATTAACTATGGCTACACCTTC.